This T cell receptor beta chain stems from a study of blood T cell repertoires in COVID-19. Looking at the study overall: Material from acute and convalescent COVID-19 was sourced from the United States, Italy and Spain. Nucleic acid was either cDNA or gDNA, and it came from T cells, B-cell-depleted T cells, or PBMCs.

The CDR3 sequence is 19 residues long. Germline loops: CDR1 SGHTA, CDR2 FQGTGA. The ends were cut back, 5 bases at V and 0 bases at J, with 20 bases in the middle. Participants came from 24 US areas, aged about 18 to 95 years. Recovered participants had two consecutive negative NP/OP PCR tests, healthcare professional clearance, or symptom resolution. Method: immunoSEQ multiplex PCR; TCRdb's copy keeps in-frame clones and lacks some. The sample records around 240,000 clones, more than 70% being singletons. The V call is TRBV7-3, the J call TRBJ2-6; D may be TRBD2 (6 bases). Sequenced sample: PBMCs or T cells enriched from blood (not recorded which). This receptor was identified in a woman aged 50 to 60 who had recovered from COVID-19. CDR3 DNA sequence: TGTGCCAGCAGCCTGTCGACAGCGGGTAGGGTCTCTGGGGCCAACGTCCTGACTTTC. Protein product: CASSLSTAGRVSGANVLTF.